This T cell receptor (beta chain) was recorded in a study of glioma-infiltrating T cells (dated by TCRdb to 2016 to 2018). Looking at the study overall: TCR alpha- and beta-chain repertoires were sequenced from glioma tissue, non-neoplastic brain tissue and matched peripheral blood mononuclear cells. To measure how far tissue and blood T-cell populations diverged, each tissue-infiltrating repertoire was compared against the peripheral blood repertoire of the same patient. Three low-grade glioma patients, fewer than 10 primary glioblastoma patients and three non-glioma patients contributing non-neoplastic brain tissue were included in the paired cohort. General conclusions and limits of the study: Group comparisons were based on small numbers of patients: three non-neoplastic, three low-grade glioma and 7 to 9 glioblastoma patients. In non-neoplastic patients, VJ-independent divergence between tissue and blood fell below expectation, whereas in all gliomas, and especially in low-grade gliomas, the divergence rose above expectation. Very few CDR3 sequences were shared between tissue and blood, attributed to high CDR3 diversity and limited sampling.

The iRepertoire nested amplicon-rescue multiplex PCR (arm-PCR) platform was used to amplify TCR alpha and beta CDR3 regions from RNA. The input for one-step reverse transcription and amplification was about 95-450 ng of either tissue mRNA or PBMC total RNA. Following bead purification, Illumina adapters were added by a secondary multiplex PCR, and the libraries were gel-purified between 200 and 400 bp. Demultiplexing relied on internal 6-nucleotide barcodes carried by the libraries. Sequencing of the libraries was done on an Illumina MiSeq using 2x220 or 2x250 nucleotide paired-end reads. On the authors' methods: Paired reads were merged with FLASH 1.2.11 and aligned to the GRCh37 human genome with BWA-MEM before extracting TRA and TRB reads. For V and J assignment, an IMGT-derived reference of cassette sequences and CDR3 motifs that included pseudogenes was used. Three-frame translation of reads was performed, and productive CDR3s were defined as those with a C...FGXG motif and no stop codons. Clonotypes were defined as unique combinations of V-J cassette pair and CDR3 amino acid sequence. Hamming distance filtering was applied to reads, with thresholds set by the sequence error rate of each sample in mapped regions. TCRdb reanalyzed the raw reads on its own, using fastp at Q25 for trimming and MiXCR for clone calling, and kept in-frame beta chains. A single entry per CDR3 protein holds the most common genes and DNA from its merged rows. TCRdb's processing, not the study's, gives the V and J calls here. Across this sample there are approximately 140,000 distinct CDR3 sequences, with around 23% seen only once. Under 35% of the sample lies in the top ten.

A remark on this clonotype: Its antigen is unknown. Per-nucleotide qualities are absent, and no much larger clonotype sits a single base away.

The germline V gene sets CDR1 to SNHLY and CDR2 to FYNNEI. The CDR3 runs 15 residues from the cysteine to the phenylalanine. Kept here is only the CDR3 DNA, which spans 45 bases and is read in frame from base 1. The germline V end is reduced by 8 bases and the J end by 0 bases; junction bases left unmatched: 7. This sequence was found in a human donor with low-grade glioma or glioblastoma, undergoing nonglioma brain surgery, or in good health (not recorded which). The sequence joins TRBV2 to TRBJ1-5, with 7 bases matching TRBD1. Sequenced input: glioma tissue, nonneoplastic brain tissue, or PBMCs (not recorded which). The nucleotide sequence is TGTGCCAGCCGGGACAGCGATCTTAGCAATCAGCCCCAGCATTTT. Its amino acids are CASRDSDLSNQPQHF.